This paragraph reports one TCR beta chain. Its antigen is not known. Unique molecular identifiers were attached to individual cDNA molecules. TCRdb re-called the 5' RACE reads through MiXCR, storing one row per CDR3 protein. The sample records about 81,000 distinct CDR3 sequences, roughly 6% being singletons. V was clipped by 6 bases and J by 3 bases, with 17 bases between them. CDR1 SGHTA and CDR2 FQGNSA come from the germline V gene. CDR3 size: 16 residues. The sample is drawn from a study of early T cells in non-severe SARS-CoV-2 infection. Study-level background: Sequencing was performed on bulk RNA from unsorted whole blood, leaving chains unpaired.

Whole-study results and caveats: Lookups in VDJdb leaned toward anti-spike CD8 responses and missed private and CD4 specificities.

The V gene is TRBV7-2, the J gene TRBJ2-2; no firm D call. The sequenced sample consisted of whole blood. The sequence was obtained from an adult who was a healthcare worker with PCR-confirmed SARS-CoV-2 infection or an uninfected control (not recorded which). The CDR3 here is CASSPLTSIYTGELFF. CDR3 nucleotide sequence: TGTGCCAGCAGTCCACTCACCTCTATTTACACCGGGGAGCTGTTTTTT. The full variable domain, with the rest looked up from reference TRBV7-2 and TRBJ2-2, is GAGVSQSPSNKVTEKGKDVELRCDPISGHTALYWYRQSLGQGLEFLIYFQGNSAPDKSGLPSDRFSAERTGGSVSTLTIQRTQQEDSAVYLCASSPLTSIYTGELFFGEGSRLTVL.